These 9 T cell receptor beta chains originate from one sample sequenced in a study of T cell responses to AZD1222 COVID-19 vaccine. Only in-frame clones appear in the TCRdb table, and some are missing; sequencing was by immunoSEQ multiplex PCR. The table has 150,000 to 200,000 clones, around 90% seen once. Specimen: peripheral blood, collected 28 days after the second AZD1222 dose. The receptors here all came from an adult who received the AZD1222 COVID-19 vaccine.

Comment on this clone: Other DNA sequences in this specimen translate into the identical CDR3. This chain uses TRBV5-4 with TRBJ2-5; no reliable D call. The ends were cut back, 0 bases at V and 2 bases at J, with 8 bases in the middle. The CDR3 contains 14 residues. Germline values: CDR1 SGHNT, CDR2 YYREEE (reference sequence). CDR3 nucleotide sequence: TGTGCCAGCAGCTTGGCGGTCATTCAAGAGACCCAGTACTTC. It yields the protein CASSLAVIQETQYF.

V is TRBV28 and J is TRBJ2-7; D perhaps matches TRBD2 (5 bases). The CDR3 runs 14 residues. Germline loops: CDR1 MDHEN, CDR2 SYDVKM. V lost 3 bases, J lost 2 bases, and 11 bases lay in between. The CDR3: CASSLWVGAYEQYF. CDR3 nucleotides: TGTGCCAGCAGTTTGTGGGTGGGAGCCTACGAGCAGTACTTC.

The rearrangement uses TRBV6-5 and TRBJ2-3; no firm D call. The ends were cut back, 4 bases at V and 3 bases at J, with 5 bases in the middle. CDR1 is MNHEY and CDR2 is SVGAGI in the germline V gene. The CDR3 is made up of 12 amino acids. The CDR3 loop reads CASSSQTDTQYF. The CDR3 nucleotides are TGTGCCAGCAGTTCCCAGACAGATACGCAGTATTTT.

This chain connects TRBV27 to TRBJ2-2, with 7 positions matching TRBD2. V shed 6 bases and J 3 bases; nucleotides not matched to a gene: 4. The CDR3 consists of 14 residues. CDR1 is MNHEY and CDR2 is SMNVEV in the germline V gene (reference sequence). Here the CDR3 reads CASRGDYYTGELFF. The CDR3 DNA reads as TGTGCCAGCAGGGGGGACTACTACACCGGGGAGCTGTTTTTT.

The chain joins TRBV11-3 to TRBJ2-3; D assignment may be TRBD1 or TRBD2 (5 bases each). CDR1 and CDR2 (germline): SGHNT, YENEEA. Trimming cost V 10 bases and J 0 bases, with 11 bases left between them. The CDR3 is 13 amino acids. The CDR3 region is CANPGPSTDTQYF. The DNA for the CDR3 is TGTGCCAACCCGGGACCCAGCACAGATACGCAGTATTTT. Full variable domain (outside the CDR3, taken from reference TRBV11-3 and TRBJ2-3): EAGVVQSPRYKIIEKKQPVAFWCNPISGHNTLYWYLQNLGQGPELLIRYENEEAVDDSQLPKDRFSAERLKGVDSTLKIQPAELGDSAVYLCANPGPSTDTQYFGPGTRLTVL.

This clone was recorded a few times. The chain couples TRBV30 to TRBJ2-7; 9 bases fit TRBD1. The germline V gene encodes CDR1 GTSNPN and CDR2 SVGIG (reference sequence). V trimming: 1 base; J trimming: 7 bases; junction bases outside the gene matches: 5. The CDR3 has 13 residues. This chain's CDR3 is CAWSALTGGEQYF. In nucleotides, the CDR3 is TGTGCCTGGAGTGCCTTGACAGGGGGAGAGCAGTACTTC.

This chain uses TRBV6-5 with TRBJ2-7, with 12 bases matching TRBD1. Germline CDR1 is MNHEY and CDR2 is SVGAGI. Losses at the gene ends were 6 bases for V and 7 bases for J; bases not matched to a gene: 7. CDR3 size: 14 residues. CDR3 in amino acids: CASRGQGAPGEQYF. The CDR3 region has the DNA TGTGCCAGCAGGGGACAGGGGGCGCCTGGAGAGCAGTACTTC.

The rearrangement links TRBV7-8 to TRBJ2-7; D gene uncertain. The germline V and J ends were trimmed by 4 bases and 2 bases, with 9 bases remaining between them. The CDR3 loop spans 13 amino acids. Germline CDR1 reads SGHVS; CDR2 reads FQNEAQ. The DNA of the CDR3 is TGTGCCAGCAGCTCCAGAGGAACCTACGAGCAGTACTTC. Translation: CASSSRGTYEQYF.

V usage is TRBV7-2 and J usage is TRBJ2-7; D is perhaps TRBD2 (6 bases). Germline CDR1 and CDR2: SGHTA and FQGNSA. Trimming removed 4 bases from V and 0 bases from J, with 10 bases in between. This CDR3 spans 14 amino acids. Here the CDR3 DNA reads TGTGCCAGCAGCTCGGACTACCGCTCCTACGAGCAGTACTTC. Amino acid sequence: CASSSDYRSYEQYF.